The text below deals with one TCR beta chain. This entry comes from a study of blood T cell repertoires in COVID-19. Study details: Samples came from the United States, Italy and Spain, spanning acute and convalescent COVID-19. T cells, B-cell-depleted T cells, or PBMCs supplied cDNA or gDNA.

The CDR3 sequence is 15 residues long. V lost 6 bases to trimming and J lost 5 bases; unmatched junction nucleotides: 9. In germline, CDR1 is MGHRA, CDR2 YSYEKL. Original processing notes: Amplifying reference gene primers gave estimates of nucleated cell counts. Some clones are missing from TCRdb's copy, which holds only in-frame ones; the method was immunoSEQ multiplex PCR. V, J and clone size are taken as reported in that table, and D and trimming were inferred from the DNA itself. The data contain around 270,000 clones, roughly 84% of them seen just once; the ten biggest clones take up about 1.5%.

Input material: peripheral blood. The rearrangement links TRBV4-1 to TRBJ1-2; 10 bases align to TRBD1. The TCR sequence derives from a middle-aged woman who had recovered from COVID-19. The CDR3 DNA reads TGCGCCAGCAGGCGTTCCGGGACAGGGGATTATGGCTACACCTTC. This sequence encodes CASRRSGTGDYGYTF.